These T cell receptor beta chains were read from a single sample in a study of cytomegalovirus exposure and HLA in healthy donors. Clones were read by immunoSEQ multiplex PCR, and TCRdb kept only the in-frame ones, dropping some. Here the sample spans hundreds of thousands of clones, 76% being singletons. The specimen sequenced was PBMCs. The receptor source for this set is a man between 18 and 29 years old in good health and CMV-seronegative. Both conserved end residues are part of each CDR3. The order of the fields is D gene, J gene, CDR3 length, clone size, V gene, CDR3 DNA, CDR3 protein. A D gene is named only where the DNA matches it firmly. Size tells how often a clone was seen (once, few, many) or the class of an expanded clone, and some rows leave it out.

D: TRBD1; J: TRBJ1-2; length: 13; size: -; V: TRBV9; DNA: TGTGCCGGCAGCGTAGGACAGGACTATGGCTACACCTTC; CDR3: CAGSVGQDYGYTF
D: TRBD2; J: TRBJ2-1; length: 16; size: -; V: TRBV27; DNA: TGTGCCAGCAGTCCCTCCGGGACTAGCGCGTACAATGAGCAGTTCTTC; CDR3: CASSPSGTSAYNEQFF
D: -; J: TRBJ2-7; length: 13; size: -; V: TRBV28; DNA: TGTGCCAGCCAGAGGGCTAGCTCCTACGAGCAGTACTTC; CDR3: CASQRASSYEQYF
D: -; J: TRBJ2-7; length: 15; size: -; V: TRBV5-1; DNA: TGCGCCAGCAGCCGAGGCGGGACAGCTATATACGAGCAGTACTTC; CDR3: CASSRGGTAIYEQYF
D: -; J: TRBJ2-7; length: 12; size: -; V: TRBV28; DNA: TGTGCCAGCAGCCCTCGGGGTTGGGAGCAGTACTTC; CDR3: CASSPRGWEQYF
D: -; J: TRBJ1-1; length: 14; size: few; V: TRBV19; DNA: TGTGCCAGTACCCCTGCGGGTCTAAGAACTGAAGCTTTCTTT; CDR3: CASTPAGLRTEAFF
D: -; J: TRBJ1-5; length: 14; size: -; V: TRBV2; DNA: TGTGCCAGCAGTCCTCACTTAAGCAATCAGCCCCAGCATTTT; CDR3: CASSPHLSNQPQHF
D: TRBD1; J: TRBJ2-5; length: 16; size: -; V: TRBV5-1; DNA: TGCGCCAGCAGCCCGGACTCAGGGGGCCGTCACGCAACCCAGTACTTC; CDR3: CASSPDSGGRHATQYF
D: -; J: TRBJ2-5; length: 14; size: -; V: TRBV12-5; DNA: TGTGCTAGTGTGAATAGCGGCACCCAAGAGACTCAGTACTTC; CDR3: CASVNSGTQETQYF
D: -; J: TRBJ1-2; length: 15; size: -; V: TRBV5-4; DNA: TGTGCCAGCAGTACAGGTACAGGGTTGGTCTATGGCTACACCTTC; CDR3: CASSTGTGLVYGYTF
D: TRBD1; J: TRBJ2-5; length: 17; size: -; V: TRBV5-1; DNA: TGCGCCAGCAGCTTGGTAGGGACAGGCCCGAGACAAGAGACCCAGTACTTC; CDR3: CASSLVGTGPRQETQYF
D: TRBD1; J: TRBJ1-2; length: 16; size: -; V: TRBV30; DNA: TGTGCCTGGAGTTTACCCCTCGGGACAGGGACCTATGGCTACACCTTC; CDR3: CAWSLPLGTGTYGYTF
D: TRBD2; J: TRBJ2-3; length: 15; size: -; V: TRBV9; DNA: TGTGCCAGCAGCTCCCGGGAGGGTGGCACAGATACGCAGTATTTT; CDR3: CASSSREGGTDTQYF
D: TRBD1; J: TRBJ1-5; length: 13; size: -; V: TRBV6-6; DNA: TGTGCCAGCAGTACAGGGGCGAATCAGCCCCAGCATTTT; CDR3: CASSTGANQPQHF
D: TRBD1; J: TRBJ2-1; length: 15; size: -; V: TRBV5-1; DNA: TGCGCCAGCAGCTTGGCAGGGGGCGCGAAGAATAAGCAGTTCTTC; CDR3: CASSLAGGAKNKQFF
D: TRBD1; J: TRBJ2-5; length: 15; size: once; V: TRBV5-1; DNA: TGCGCCAGCAGCTTGGATACAGGGGGCACAGAGACCCAGTACTTC; CDR3: CASSLDTGGTETQYF
D: -; J: TRBJ2-3; length: 13; size: -; V: TRBV6-5; DNA: TGTGCCAGCAGTTACGCTAGCGTGGATACGCAGTATTTT; CDR3: CASSYASVDTQYF
D: TRBD2; J: TRBJ2-1; length: 15; size: -; V: TRBV9; DNA: TGTGCCAGCAGCGATAGCGGGGGATCCTACAATGAGCAGTTCTTC; CDR3: CASSDSGGSYNEQFF
D: TRBD1; J: TRBJ2-5; length: 14; size: few; V: TRBV4-1; DNA: TGCGCCAGCAGCCCCAGGGGGCGCTCAGAGACCCAGTACTTC; CDR3: CASSPRGRSETQYF
D: -; J: TRBJ2-6; length: 13; size: -; V: TRBV28; DNA: TGTGCCAGCAGCTCACACGGGGCCAACGTCCTGACTTTC; CDR3: CASSSHGANVLTF
D: -; J: TRBJ2-7; length: 11; size: -; V: TRBV30; DNA: TGTGCCTGGAGTGTTGGCTCCCGGCAGTACTTC; CDR3: CAWSVGSRQYF
D: -; J: TRBJ2-3; length: 15; size: -; V: TRBV6-5; DNA: TGTGCCAGCAGTTACGGCCAGGGTAACACAGATACGCAGTATTTT; CDR3: CASSYGQGNTDTQYF
D: -; J: TRBJ1-5; length: 16; size: -; V: TRBV4-1; DNA: TGCGCCAGCAGCCAAGTAGAGGGGAGGAGGGATCAGCCCCAGCATTTT; CDR3: CASSQVEGRRDQPQHF
D: TRBD2; J: TRBJ2-1; length: 16; size: -; V: TRBV29-1; DNA: TGCAGCGTTGAAGATGTGCGGGAGGGCTCCTACAATGAGCAGTTCTTC; CDR3: CSVEDVREGSYNEQFF
D: TRBD1; J: TRBJ2-3; length: 16; size: -; V: TRBV7-9; DNA: TGTGCCAGCAGCGCCGGGACAGGGGGTAGCACAGATACGCAGTATTTT; CDR3: CASSAGTGGSTDTQYF
D: -; J: TRBJ2-7; length: 13; size: -; V: TRBV5-1; DNA: TGCGCCAGCAGGATTGTGGGAGCCTACGAGCAGTACTTC; CDR3: CASRIVGAYEQYF
D: TRBD1; J: TRBJ1-1; length: 15; size: -; V: TRBV6-5; DNA: TGTGCCAGCACCGGACAGGGAATGCTTAACACTGAAGCTTTCTTT; CDR3: CASTGQGMLNTEAFF
D: -; J: TRBJ2-3; length: 17; size: -; V: TRBV5-1; DNA: TGCGCCAGCAGCTGGGGGAATAGCGGAGCTAGCACAGATACGCAGTATTTT; CDR3: CASSWGNSGASTDTQYF
D: -; J: TRBJ1-1; length: 15; size: -; V: TRBV18; DNA: TGTGCCAGCTCACCATCACGAGTAGGAGGCAGCCAAGCTTTCTTT; CDR3: CASSPSRVGGSQAFF
D: TRBD2; J: TRBJ2-7; length: 14; size: once; V: TRBV6-5; DNA: TGTGCCAGCACCCGACTAGCGGGAGATCACGAGCAGTACTTC; CDR3: CASTRLAGDHEQYF
D: -; J: TRBJ2-7; length: 14; size: few; V: TRBV27; DNA: TGTGCCAGCACCGGGACAATGAGCTCCTACGAGCAGTACTTC; CDR3: CASTGTMSSYEQYF
D: -; J: TRBJ2-1; length: 14; size: -; V: TRBV6-5; DNA: TGTGCCAGCAGTTACTCTGGCTTCTACAATGAGCAGTTCTTC; CDR3: CASSYSGFYNEQFF
D: -; J: TRBJ2-5; length: 16; size: -; V: TRBV6-1; DNA: TGTGCCAGCAGTGAAGGGTCTAGACCTACGCAAGAGACCCAGTACTTC; CDR3: CASSEGSRPTQETQYF
D: -; J: TRBJ1-4; length: 15; size: -; V: TRBV4-2; DNA: TGTGCCAGCAGCCCTCGAGTCGCAACTAATGAAAAACTGTTTTTT; CDR3: CASSPRVATNEKLFF
D: -; J: TRBJ2-5; length: 15; size: -; V: TRBV5-1; DNA: TGCGCCAGCAGCTTGGCCGACCAAGGCGGAGAGACCCAGTACTTC; CDR3: CASSLADQGGETQYF
D: TRBD1; J: TRBJ1-2; length: 15; size: -; V: TRBV30; DNA: TGTGCCTGGACCCCCCGGGACAGGGTAAACTATGGCTACACCTTC; CDR3: CAWTPRDRVNYGYTF
D: -; J: TRBJ1-1; length: 14; size: -; V: TRBV15; DNA: TGTGCCACCAGATCCAGACTTTTGAACACTGAAGCTTTCTTT; CDR3: CATRSRLLNTEAFF
D: -; J: TRBJ1-2; length: 13; size: -; V: TRBV30; DNA: TGTGCCTGGCAGATAGAGGCTAACTATGGCTACACCTTC; CDR3: CAWQIEANYGYTF
D: TRBD1; J: TRBJ2-1; length: 15; size: once; V: TRBV11-3; DNA: TGTGCCAGCAGCCAGGGGAGGACAGGGTACAATGAGCAGTTCTTC; CDR3: CASSQGRTGYNEQFF
D: TRBD1; J: TRBJ2-7; length: 11; size: once; V: TRBV29-1; DNA: TGCAGCGCCGTGACAGGGGGACAGCAGTACTTC; CDR3: CSAVTGGQQYF
D: -; J: TRBJ2-2; length: 14; size: -; V: TRBV2; DNA: TGTGCCAGCAGTGAAAACTATAGCACCGGGGAGCTGTTTTTT; CDR3: CASSENYSTGELFF
D: -; J: TRBJ1-1; length: 12; size: -; V: TRBV10-2; DNA: TGCGCCAGCCGGAGTGGTTTCACTGAAGCTTTCTTT; CDR3: CASRSGFTEAFF
D: -; J: TRBJ1-5; length: 14; size: -; V: TRBV7-2; DNA: TGTGCCAGCAGCTTAAAGACCGGAGGGCAGCCCCAGCATTTT; CDR3: CASSLKTGGQPQHF
D: TRBD1; J: TRBJ2-1; length: 14; size: -; V: TRBV5-1; DNA: TGCGCCAGCAGCTCCCGGGACAGGGACAATGAGCAGTTCTTC; CDR3: CASSSRDRDNEQFF
D: TRBD2; J: TRBJ2-3; length: 16; size: -; V: TRBV7-8; DNA: TGTGCCAGCAGCTCCAATAGCGGGAGAAACACAGATACGCAGTATTTT; CDR3: CASSSNSGRNTDTQYF
D: TRBD1; J: TRBJ2-7; length: 15; size: -; V: TRBV27; DNA: TGTGCCAGCAGCCCCTTGGGGGACAGATCCTACGAGCAGTACTTC; CDR3: CASSPLGDRSYEQYF
D: TRBD2; J: TRBJ2-2; length: 16; size: -; V: TRBV2; DNA: TGTGCCAGCAGAGGAGTAGCGGGAGCGCGGACCGGGGAGCTGTTTTTT; CDR3: CASRGVAGARTGELFF